The 24 T cell receptor beta chains in this list originate from one sample, sequenced in a study of blood T cell repertoires in COVID-19. The table came from immunoSEQ multiplex PCR; TCRdb's copy has only in-frame clones and leaves some out. The table includes tens of thousands of clones, roughly 90% detected once. Sequencing was carried out using peripheral blood. These receptors were taken from a man aged 50-59 years with acute or convalescent COVID-19.

This sequence joins TRBV2 and TRBJ2-1; TRBD2 aligns across 7 bases. This CDR3 is 16 amino acids long. Looked up from germline, CDR1 is SNHLY and CDR2 is FYNNEI. V shed 6 bases, J shed 3 bases, and the junction held 11 bases outside the gene matches. CDR3 residues: CASRRGTNILYNEQFF. In DNA, the CDR3 is TGTGCCAGCAGACGCGGGACTAACATCCTCTACAATGAGCAGTTCTTC. The entire variable domain, with the rest obtained from reference TRBV2 and TRBJ2-1, is as follows: EPEVTQTPSHQVTQMGQEVILRCVPISNHLYFYWYRQILGQKVEFLVSFYNNEISEKSEIFDDQFSVERPDGSNFTLKIRSTKLEDSAMYFCASRRGTNILYNEQFFGPGTRLTVL.

CDR3: CASTGSPQGQQQYF. CDR3 bases: TGTGCCAGCACTGGTTCACCGCAGGGGCAGCAGCAGTACTTC. The chain employs TRBV6-5 and TRBJ2-7; the D gene is possibly TRBD1 (6 bases). From germline, CDR1 is MNHEY and CDR2 SVGAGI. The CDR3 has 14 amino acids. The V gene lost 7 bases and the J gene lost 8 bases, with 21 bases spanning the gap.

DNA of the CDR3: TGTGCCAGCAGCTTTCGGACTAGCGGAAACACCGGGGAGCTGTTTTTT. It is translated as CASSFRTSGNTGELFF. The chain combines TRBV7-2 with TRBJ2-2, with 10 bases that match TRBD2. V lost 3 bases and J lost 2; bases outside the gene matches: 3. CDR3 length equals 16 residues. Germline V gives CDR1 SGHTA, CDR2 FQGNSA. Filled out from reference TRBV7-2 and TRBJ2-2, the complete variable domain reads GAGVSQSPSNKVTEKGKDVELRCDPISGHTALYWYRQSLGQGLEFLIYFQGNSAPDKSGLPSDRFSAERTGGSVSTLTIQRTQQEDSAVYLCASSFRTSGNTGELFFGEGSRLTVL.

V gene TRBV2 combines with J gene TRBJ2-1, with D maybe TRBD2 (7 bases). The germline V gene encodes CDR1 SNHLY and CDR2 FYNNEI. This CDR3 is 12 amino acids long. V was trimmed by 8 bases and J by 7 bases, leaving 12 bases between them. CDR3: CASDGGRNEQFF. The CDR3 DNA reads TGTGCCAGCGACGGGGGGCGGAATGAGCAGTTCTTC.

This clone came up once. The chain couples TRBV7-3 to TRBJ2-1, with D possibly TRBD2 on 6 matching bases. This CDR3 is 12 amino acids long. The germline V and J ends were trimmed by 6 bases and 16 bases, with 19 bases remaining between them. Germline V lookup: CDR1 SGHTA, CDR2 FQGTGA. CDR3 in DNA: TGTGCCAGCAGTCAACCTACTAGCCCAATATTCTTC. Residues: CASSQPTSPIFF.

J is TRBJ2-3 and V is TRBV4-1; D perhaps matches TRBD2 (5 bases). The CDR3 extends over 10 amino acids. V lost 8 bases and J 8 bases, leaving 8 bases between the germline ends. The germline V gene has CDR1 MGHRA and CDR2 YSYEKL. In DNA, the CDR3 is TGCGCCAGCGGACTTGTTACGCAGTATTTT. Protein: CASGLVTQYF.

The chain recombines TRBV5-8 with TRBJ2-3; 8 bases match TRBD1. Germline V CDR1 and CDR2: SGHTS, YDEGEE. The CDR3 sequence is 15 residues long. V shed 4 bases and J 3 bases; nucleotides not matched to a gene: 7. CDR3: CASSVGQVETDTQYF. The CDR3 nucleotides are TGTGCCAGCAGCGTGGGACAGGTAGAGACAGATACGCAGTATTTT.

V usage is TRBV3-1 (or the pseudogene TRBV3-2) and J usage is TRBJ1-1; maybe TRBD1 (6 bases). This CDR3 has 14 amino acids. The germline V and J ends were trimmed by 3 bases and 4 bases, with 12 bases remaining between them. Germline V gene sequence: CDR1 LGHDT, CDR2 YNNKEL (reference sequence). CDR3 in DNA: TGTGCCAGCAGCCACGGGGGCGGGGGCACTGAAGCTTTCTTT. It specifies CASSHGGGGTEAFF.

The chain recombines TRBV11-2 with TRBJ2-7; D is uncertain. Trimming cost V 1 base and J 3 bases, with 7 bases left between them. CDR3 length: 13 amino acids. Germline values: CDR1 SGHAT, CDR2 FQNNGV. The CDR3 loop is CASSLATVYEQYF. CDR3 DNA: TGTGCCAGCAGCTTAGCTACAGTCTACGAGCAGTACTTC.

This clone came up once. The chain uses TRBV11-2 and TRBJ2-3, with D possibly TRBD2 on 5 matching bases. V was trimmed by 5 bases and J by 0 bases, leaving 15 bases between them. The CDR3 extends over 16 amino acids. Germline assignment: CDR1 SGHAT and CDR2 FQNNGV. The CDR3 protein is CASSGQTRASTDTQYF. As DNA, the CDR3 is TGTGCCAGCAGCGGTCAAACGCGGGCTAGCACAGATACGCAGTATTTT.

The rearrangement uses TRBV2 and TRBJ1-5; a possible D gene is TRBD1 (6 bases). Germline CDR1 reads SNHLY; CDR2 reads FYNNEI. The length of the CDR3 is 13 residues. Trimming left V 7 bases short and J 4 bases short, with 11 bases between. CDR3 residues: CASKGQLNQPQHF. CDR3 nucleotide sequence: TGTGCCAGCAAAGGACAGCTAAATCAGCCCCAGCATTTT.

The chain joins TRBV6-5 to TRBJ1-1, with 9 nucleotides matching TRBD1. Per the germline V gene, CDR1 is MNHEY and CDR2 is SVGAGI. V shed 3 bases, J shed 3 bases, and the junction held 2 bases outside the gene matches. This CDR3 is built from 14 residues. The CDR3 reads CASSYRDRDTEAFF. DNA for the CDR3: TGTGCCAGCAGTTATCGGGACAGGGACACTGAAGCTTTCTTT.

The rearrangement links TRBV9 to TRBJ1-3; D possibly corresponds to TRBD1 (5 bases). The germline gives CDR1 SGDLS, CDR2 YYNGEE. V was clipped by 4 bases and J by 5 bases, with 19 bases between them. CDR3 length: 16 amino acids. The CDR3 spells CASSSRLERGRNTIYF. CDR3 DNA sequence: TGTGCCAGCAGCAGTCGGTTGGAAAGGGGAAGAAACACCATATATTTT.

The chain combines TRBV7-9 with TRBJ2-3, with 8 bases fitting TRBD1. Germline CDR1 reads SEHNR; CDR2 reads FQNEAQ (reference sequence). J lost 0 bases, V lost 5 bases, and 10 bases had no gene match. The CDR3 extends over 17 amino acids. CDR3 sequence reads: CASSSEDRGTSTDTQYF. CDR3 coding DNA: TGTGCCAGCAGCAGCGAAGACAGGGGAACTAGCACAGATACGCAGTATTTT.

The chain carries TRBV5-1 and TRBJ1-1; no clear D. Trimming shortened V by 0 bases and J by 1 base, and 4 bases separated the two germline ends. The CDR3 is made up of 13 amino acids. CDR1 SGHRS and CDR2 YFSETQ come from the germline V gene. The CDR3 nucleotides are TGCGCCAGCAGCTTGGCCGGGAACACTGAAGCTTTCTTT. This codes for CASSLAGNTEAFF.

The V and J genes are TRBV14 and TRBJ1-2; D is unclear. The CDR3 extends over 12 amino acids. Germline loops: CDR1 SGHDN, CDR2 FVKESK. V was clipped by 7 bases and J by 4 bases, with 10 bases between them. CDR3 coding DNA: TGTGCCAGCACGGGTGATGGCTATGGCTACACCTTC. It specifies CASTGDGYGYTF.

The V gene is TRBV7-5, the J gene TRBJ1-5. TRBV7-5 is recorded as a pseudogene. This CDR3 contains 18 residues. CDR3 DNA: TGTGTCAGAGACTGGCGGGGCAGCAGTGGGGCGGCCCATCAGCCCCAGCATTTT. This translates into CVRDWRGSSGAAHQPQHF.

The chain uses TRBV5-4 and TRBJ2-1; TRBD2 matches 10 bases. CDR3 length: 18 residues. V shed 0 bases and J 1 base; nucleotides not matched to a gene: 7. CDR1 is SGHNT, CDR2 YYREEE, per germline (reference sequence). The CDR3 is CASSLGSSGGGSYNEQFF. In nucleotides, the CDR3 is TGTGCCAGCAGCTTGGGTTCTAGCGGGGGTGGTTCCTACAATGAGCAGTTCTTC.

This clone came up once. The V and J genes are TRBV6-5 and TRBJ1-1; 10 bases map to TRBD1. With V trimmed by 7 bases and J by 3 bases, 5 bases remained unmatched. Per the germline V gene, CDR1 is MNHEY and CDR2 is SVGAGI. The CDR3 runs to 14 residues. CDR3: CASKPDRGDTEAFF. CDR3 DNA: TGTGCCAGCAAACCGGACAGGGGGGACACTGAAGCTTTCTTT.

There are a few counts of this clone. The chain links TRBV7-9 to TRBJ1-1; a weak D match, TRBD1 (5 bases). The germline V gene has CDR1 SEHNR and CDR2 FQNEAQ (reference sequence). The CDR3 has 12 residues. The V gene lost 11 bases and the J gene lost 0 bases, with 10 bases spanning the gap. CDR3: CAGAHMNTEAFF. The CDR3 DNA reads as TGTGCCGGGGCCCACATGAACACTGAAGCTTTCTTT.

The J gene is TRBJ2-7, the V gene TRBV30, with 10 bases lining up with TRBD1. CDR1 and CDR2 from the germline V gene are GTSNPN and SVGIG (reference sequence). Trimming at V came to 2 bases and at J to 3 bases, leaving 7 bases not matched to a gene. The CDR3 contains 15 residues. CDR3 sequence (DNA): TGTGCCTGGAGTTTCGGACAGGGGGTGTTCTACGAGCAGTACTTC. It specifies CAWSFGQGVFYEQYF.

V is TRBV6-5 and J is TRBJ2-2; 7 nucleotides match TRBD2. The CDR3 is 14 residues long. Germline CDR1 is MNHEY and CDR2 is SVGAGI. V lost 7 bases and J lost 6; bases outside the gene matches: 8. The CDR3 sequence: CASKPGGAAGELFF. CDR3 DNA: TGTGCCAGCAAACCGGGGGGAGCTGCCGGGGAGCTGTTTTTT.

V gene TRBV9 combines with J gene TRBJ2-3; D is uncertain. Trimming took 0 bases from V and 2 from J, leaving 10 bases between them. This CDR3 has 15 amino acids. CDR1 is SGDLS and CDR2 is YYNGEE in the germline V gene. The CDR3 sequence: CASSVATLNTDTQYF. The DNA for the CDR3 is TGTGCCAGCAGCGTAGCAACATTGAACACAGATACGCAGTATTTT.

This clone was counted a single time. The V and J genes are TRBV5-5 and TRBJ2-2; 8 nucleotides line up with TRBD2. V dropped 1 base and J dropped 4; count of bases not matched to a gene: 3. CDR1 and CDR2 (germline): SGHKS, YYEKEE (reference sequence). The CDR3 extends over 15 amino acids. The CDR3 region has the DNA TGTGCCAGCAGCTTGTATAGCGGGGCCACCGGGGAGCTGTTTTTT. Protein: CASSLYSGATGELFF.